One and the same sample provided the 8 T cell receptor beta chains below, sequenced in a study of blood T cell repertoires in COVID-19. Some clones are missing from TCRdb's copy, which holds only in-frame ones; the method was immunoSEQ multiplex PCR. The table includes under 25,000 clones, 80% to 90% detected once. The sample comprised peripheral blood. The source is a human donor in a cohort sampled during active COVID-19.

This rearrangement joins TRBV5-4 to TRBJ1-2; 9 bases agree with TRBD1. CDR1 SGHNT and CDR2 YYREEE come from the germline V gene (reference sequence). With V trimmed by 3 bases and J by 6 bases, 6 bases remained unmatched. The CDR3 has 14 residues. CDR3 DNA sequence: TGTGCCAGCAGCTCGACAGGGGGTGAAGATGGCTACACCTTC. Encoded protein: CASSSTGGEDGYTF. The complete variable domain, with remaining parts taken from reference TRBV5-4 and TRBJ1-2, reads ETGVTQSPTHLIKTRGQQVTLRCSSQSGHNTVSWYQQALGQGPQFIFQYYREEENGRGNFPPRFSGLQFPNYSSELNVNALELDDSALYLCASSSTGGEDGYTFGSGTRLTVV.

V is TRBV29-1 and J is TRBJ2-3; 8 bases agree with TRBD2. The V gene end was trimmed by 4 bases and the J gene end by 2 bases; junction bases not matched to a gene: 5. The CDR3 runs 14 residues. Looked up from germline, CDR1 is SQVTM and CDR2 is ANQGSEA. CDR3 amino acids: CSVVTGGFTDTQYF. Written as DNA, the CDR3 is TGCAGCGTTGTTACGGGAGGGTTCACAGATACGCAGTATTTT.

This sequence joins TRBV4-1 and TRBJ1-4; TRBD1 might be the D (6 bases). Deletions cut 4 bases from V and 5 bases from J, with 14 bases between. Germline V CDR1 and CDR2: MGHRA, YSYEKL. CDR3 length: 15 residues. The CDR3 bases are TGCGCCAGCAGCCGCGGGGGGCCAGGGAATGAAAAACTGTTTTTT. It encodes CASSRGGPGNEKLFF.

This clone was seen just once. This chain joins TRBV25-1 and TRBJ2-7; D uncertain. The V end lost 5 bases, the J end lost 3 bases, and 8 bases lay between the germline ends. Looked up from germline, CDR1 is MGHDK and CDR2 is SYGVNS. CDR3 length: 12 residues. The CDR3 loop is CASSHTGYEQYF. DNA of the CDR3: TGTGCCAGCAGTCACACGGGCTACGAGCAGTACTTC.

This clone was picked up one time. Written as DNA, the CDR3 is TGTGCCAGCAGCACTACCGGGACAGGGGGTTCACCCCTCCACTTT. Translated, it gives CASSTTGTGGSPLHF. The chain recombines TRBV3-1 (or the pseudogene TRBV3-2) with TRBJ1-6; 11 positions agree with TRBD1. From germline, CDR1 is LGHDT and CDR2 YNNKEL (reference sequence). The CDR3 length is 15 residues. The V gene end was trimmed by 5 bases and the J gene end by 9 bases; junction bases not matched to a gene: 6.

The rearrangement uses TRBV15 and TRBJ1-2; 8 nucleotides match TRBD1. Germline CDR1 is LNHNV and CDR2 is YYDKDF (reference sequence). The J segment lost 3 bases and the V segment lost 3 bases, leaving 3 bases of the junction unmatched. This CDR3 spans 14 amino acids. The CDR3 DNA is TGTGCCACCAGCAGTATGACAGGGGACTATGGCTACACCTTC. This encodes CATSSMTGDYGYTF. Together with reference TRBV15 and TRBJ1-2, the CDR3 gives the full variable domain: DAMVIQNPRYQVTQFGKPVTLSCSQTLNHNVMYWYQQKSSQAPKLLFHYYDKDFNNEADTPDNFQSRRPNTSFCFLDIRSPGLGDTAMYLCATSSMTGDYGYTFGSGTRLTVV.

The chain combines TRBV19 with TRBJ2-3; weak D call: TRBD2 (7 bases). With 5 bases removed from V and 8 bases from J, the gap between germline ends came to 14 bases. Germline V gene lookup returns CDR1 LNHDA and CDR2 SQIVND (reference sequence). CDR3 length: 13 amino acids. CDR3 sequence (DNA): TGTGCCAGTAGTGGACTAGTCAGGGGTACGCAGTATTTT. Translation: CASSGLVRGTQYF.

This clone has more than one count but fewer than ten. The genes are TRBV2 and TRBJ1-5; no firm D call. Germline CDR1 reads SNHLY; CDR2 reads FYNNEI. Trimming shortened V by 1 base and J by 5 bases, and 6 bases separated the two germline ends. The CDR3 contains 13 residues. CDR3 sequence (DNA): TGTGCCAGCAGTGAAGGGCGGTATCAGCCCCAGCATTTT. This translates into CASSEGRYQPQHF.